The TCR beta chain described here comes from a study of cytomegalovirus exposure and HLA in healthy donors. CDR1 SGHTA and CDR2 FQGNSA come from the germline V gene. The CDR3 is made up of 15 amino acids. The V and J ends lost 5 bases and 6 bases, in that order; junction bases with no gene match: 12. Sequencing was performed with immunoSEQ multiplex PCR; in TCRdb, only in-frame clones are kept and a portion is missing. The repertoire consists of 110,000 to 150,000 clones, with over 90% occurring once and the leading ten covering over 1.5%. The receptor comes from a man between 18 and 35 years old in good health and CMV-seropositive. Sequencing used PBMCs. The chain couples TRBV7-2 to TRBJ2-7; 8 bases match TRBD1. CDR3 sequence (DNA): TGTGCCAGCAGCCCCCGGGCAGGGGGCCCCAGCGAGCAGTACTTC. It codes for CASSPRAGGPSEQYF.